This T cell receptor beta chain is from a study of T cells after yellow fever vaccination. Study-wide points: A small share of clonotypes appeared in both CD4 and CD8 compartments.

Comment on this clonotype: No antigen is known for it.

CDR3 size: 15 residues. Germline-derived CDR1 and CDR2 are SGHRS and YFSETQ. Germline trimming cut 3 bases from V and 6 bases from J; bases unmatched to any gene: 10. TCRdb recomputed calls from the 5' RACE reads with MiXCR, one row per CDR3 protein. The sample has about 360,000 distinct CDR3 sequences, 6.2% seen once; the top ten hold 15%. Material: PBMCs, obtained 5 days after the yellow fever booster vaccination. The sequence was obtained from a young man who received the YFV17D yellow fever vaccine. J is TRBJ2-3 and V is TRBV5-1, with 7 bases lining up with TRBD2. CDR3 nucleotides: TGCGCCAGCAGCTATGGGAGGGGACTCAGCGATACGCAGTATTTT. It yields the protein CASSYGRGLSDTQYF.